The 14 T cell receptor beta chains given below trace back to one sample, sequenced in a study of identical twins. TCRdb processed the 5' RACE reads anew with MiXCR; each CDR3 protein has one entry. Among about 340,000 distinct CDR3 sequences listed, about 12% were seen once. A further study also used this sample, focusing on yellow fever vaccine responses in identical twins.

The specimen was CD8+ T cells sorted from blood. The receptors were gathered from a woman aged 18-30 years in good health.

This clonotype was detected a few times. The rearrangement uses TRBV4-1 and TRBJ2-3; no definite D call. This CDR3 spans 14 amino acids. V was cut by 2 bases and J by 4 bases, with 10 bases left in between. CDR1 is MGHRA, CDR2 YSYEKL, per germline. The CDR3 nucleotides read TGCGCCAGCAGCCAATTAGCAGACGCAGATACGCAGTATTTT. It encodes CASSQLADADTQYF.

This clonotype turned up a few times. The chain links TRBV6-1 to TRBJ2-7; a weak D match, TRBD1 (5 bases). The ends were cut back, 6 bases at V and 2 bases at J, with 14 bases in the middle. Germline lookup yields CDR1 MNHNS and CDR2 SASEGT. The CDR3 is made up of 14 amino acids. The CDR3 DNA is TGTGCCAGCAGCCAAGACAGAGTCCCCTACGAGCAGTACTTC. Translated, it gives CASSQDRVPYEQYF.

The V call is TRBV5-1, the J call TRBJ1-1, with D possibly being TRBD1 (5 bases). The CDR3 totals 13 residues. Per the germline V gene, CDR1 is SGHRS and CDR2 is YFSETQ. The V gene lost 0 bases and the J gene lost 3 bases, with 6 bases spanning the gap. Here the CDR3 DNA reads TGCGCCAGCAGCTTGGTGGGGGACACTGAAGCTTTCTTT. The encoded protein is CASSLVGDTEAFF.

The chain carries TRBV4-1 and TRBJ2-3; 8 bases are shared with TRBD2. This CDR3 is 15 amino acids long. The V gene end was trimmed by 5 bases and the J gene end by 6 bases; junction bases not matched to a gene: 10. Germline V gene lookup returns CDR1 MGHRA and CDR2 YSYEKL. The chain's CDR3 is CASSRSGRSMDTQYF. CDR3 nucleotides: TGCGCCAGCAGCAGAAGCGGGAGATCGATGGATACGCAGTATTTT.

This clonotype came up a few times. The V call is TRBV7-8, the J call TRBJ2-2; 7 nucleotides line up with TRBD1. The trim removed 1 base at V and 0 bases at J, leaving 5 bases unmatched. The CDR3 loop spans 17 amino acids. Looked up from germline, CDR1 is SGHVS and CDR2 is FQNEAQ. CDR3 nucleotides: TGTGCCAGCAGCTTAGTAAGGACAGGCACGAACACCGGGGAGCTGTTTTTT. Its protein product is CASSLVRTGTNTGELFF. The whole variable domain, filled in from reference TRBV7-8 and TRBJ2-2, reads GAGVSQSPRYKVAKRGQDVALRCDPISGHVSLFWYQQALGQGPEFLTYFQNEAQLDKSGLPSDRFFAERPEGSVSTLKIQRTQQEDSAVYLCASSLVRTGTNTGELFFGEGSRLTVL.

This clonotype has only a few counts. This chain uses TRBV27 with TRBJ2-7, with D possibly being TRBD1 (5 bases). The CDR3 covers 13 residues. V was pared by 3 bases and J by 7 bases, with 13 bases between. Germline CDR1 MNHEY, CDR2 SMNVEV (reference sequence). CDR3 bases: TGTGCCAGCAGTTTTGGGGCCCAAGGTGAGCAGTACTTC. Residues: CASSFGAQGEQYF.

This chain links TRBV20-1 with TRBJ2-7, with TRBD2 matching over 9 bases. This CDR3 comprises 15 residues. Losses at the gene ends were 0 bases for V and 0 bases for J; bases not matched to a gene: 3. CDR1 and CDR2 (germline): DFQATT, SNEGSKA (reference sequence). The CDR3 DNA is TGCAGTGCTAGAGAGGGTAGCGGGAGCTCCTACGAGCAGTACTTC. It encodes CSAREGSGSSYEQYF.

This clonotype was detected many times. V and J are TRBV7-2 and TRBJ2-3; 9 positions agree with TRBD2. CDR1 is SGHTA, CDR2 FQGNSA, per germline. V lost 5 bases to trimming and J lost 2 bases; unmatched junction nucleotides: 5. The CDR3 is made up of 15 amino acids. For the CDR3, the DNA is TGTGCCAGCAGCCCCCGACTAGCGGCCACAGATACGCAGTATTTT. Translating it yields CASSPRLAATDTQYF.

The CDR3 nucleotides are TGTGCCAGCAGTTACCAGGGGCAAGAGACCCAGTACTTC. Translating gives CASSYQGQETQYF. The V call is TRBV7-9, the J call TRBJ2-5; tentatively, D is TRBD1 (6 bases). Germline assignment: CDR1 SEHNR and CDR2 FQNEAQ (reference sequence). The CDR3 covers 13 residues. Trimming shortened V by 6 bases and J by 2 bases, and 10 bases separated the two germline ends.

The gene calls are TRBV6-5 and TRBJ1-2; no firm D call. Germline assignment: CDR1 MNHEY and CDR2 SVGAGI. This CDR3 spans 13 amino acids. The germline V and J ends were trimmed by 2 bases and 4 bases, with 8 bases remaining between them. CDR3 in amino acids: CASSYGDLYGYTF. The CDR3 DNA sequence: TGTGCCAGCAGTTACGGAGATCTCTATGGCTACACCTTC.

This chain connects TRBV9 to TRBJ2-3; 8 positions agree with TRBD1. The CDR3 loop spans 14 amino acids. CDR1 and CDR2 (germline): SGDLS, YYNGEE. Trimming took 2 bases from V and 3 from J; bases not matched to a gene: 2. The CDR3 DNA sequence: TGTGCCAGCAGCGTGGACAGGGAAACAGATACGCAGTATTTT. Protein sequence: CASSVDRETDTQYF.

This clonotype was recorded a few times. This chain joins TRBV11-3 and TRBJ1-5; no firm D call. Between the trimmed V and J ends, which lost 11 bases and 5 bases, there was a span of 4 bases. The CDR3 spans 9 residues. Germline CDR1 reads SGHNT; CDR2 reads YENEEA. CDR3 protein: CAGHQPQHF. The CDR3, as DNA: TGTGCCGGTCATCAGCCCCAGCATTTT.

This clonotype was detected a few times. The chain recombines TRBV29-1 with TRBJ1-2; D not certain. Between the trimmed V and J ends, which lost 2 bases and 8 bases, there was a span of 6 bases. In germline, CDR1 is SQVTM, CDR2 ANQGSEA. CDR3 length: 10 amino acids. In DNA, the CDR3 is TGCAGCGTTGAACGAGGAGGCTACACCTTC. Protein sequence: CSVERGGYTF.

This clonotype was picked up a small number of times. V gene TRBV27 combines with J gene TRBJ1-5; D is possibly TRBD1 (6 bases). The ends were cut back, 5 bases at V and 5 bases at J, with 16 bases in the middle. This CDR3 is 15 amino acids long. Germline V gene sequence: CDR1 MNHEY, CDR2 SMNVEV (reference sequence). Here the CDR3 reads CASSTRGGRDQPQHF. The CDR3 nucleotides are TGTGCCAGCAGTACTCGTGGGGGGCGCGATCAGCCCCAGCATTTT.